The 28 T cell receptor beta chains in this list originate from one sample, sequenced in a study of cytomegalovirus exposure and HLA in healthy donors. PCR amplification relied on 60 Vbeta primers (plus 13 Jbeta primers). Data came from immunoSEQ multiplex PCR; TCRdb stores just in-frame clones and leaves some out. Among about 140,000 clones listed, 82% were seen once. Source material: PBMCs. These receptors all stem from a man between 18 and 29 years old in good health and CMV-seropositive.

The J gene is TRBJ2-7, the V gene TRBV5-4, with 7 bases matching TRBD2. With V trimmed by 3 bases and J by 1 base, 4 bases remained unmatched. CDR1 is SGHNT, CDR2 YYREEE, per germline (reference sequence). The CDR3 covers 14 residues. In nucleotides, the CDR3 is TGTGCCAGCAGCTCGCCGGGACTATCCTACGAGCAGTACTTC. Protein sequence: CASSSPGLSYEQYF.

The CDR3 is CASSSYAGLAGDTQYF. Written as DNA, the CDR3 is TGCGCCAGCAGCTCATACGCAGGACTAGCGGGAGATACGCAGTATTTT. This chain joins TRBV5-1 and TRBJ2-3; 11 nucleotides match TRBD2. CDR3 length: 16 amino acids. The V gene's germline CDR1 is SGHRS and CDR2 YFSETQ. V was pared by 3 bases and J by 5 bases, with 8 bases of the junction left unmatched.

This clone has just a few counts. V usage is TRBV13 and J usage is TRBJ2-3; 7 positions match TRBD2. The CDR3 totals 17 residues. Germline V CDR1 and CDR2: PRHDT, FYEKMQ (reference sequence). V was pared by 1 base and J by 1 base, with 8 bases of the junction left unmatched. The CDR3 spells CASSLVGLADRTDTQYF. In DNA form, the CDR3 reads TGTGCCAGCAGCTTAGTAGGTCTAGCGGATCGCACAGATACGCAGTATTTT.

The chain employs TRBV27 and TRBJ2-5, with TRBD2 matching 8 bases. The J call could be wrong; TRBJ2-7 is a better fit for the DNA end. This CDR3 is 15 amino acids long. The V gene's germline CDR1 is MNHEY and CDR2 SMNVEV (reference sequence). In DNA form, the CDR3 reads TGTGCCAGCAGTTTGGGGCTTGGCGGGAGGAGCGAGCAGTACTTC. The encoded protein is CASSLGLGGRSEQYF.

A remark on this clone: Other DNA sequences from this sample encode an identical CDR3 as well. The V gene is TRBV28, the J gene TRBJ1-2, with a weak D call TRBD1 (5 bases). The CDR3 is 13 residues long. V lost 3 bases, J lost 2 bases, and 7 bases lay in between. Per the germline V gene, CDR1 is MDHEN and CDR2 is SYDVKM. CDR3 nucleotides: TGTGCCAGCAGTTTGCGGGGGAACTATGGCTACACCTTC. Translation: CASSLRGNYGYTF.

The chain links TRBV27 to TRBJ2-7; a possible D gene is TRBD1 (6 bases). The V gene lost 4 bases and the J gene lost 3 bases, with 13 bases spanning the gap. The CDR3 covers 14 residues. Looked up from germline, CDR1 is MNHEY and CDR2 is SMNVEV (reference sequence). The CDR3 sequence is CASSSADSYYEQYF. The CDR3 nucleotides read TGTGCCAGCAGTTCCGCGGACAGTTACTACGAGCAGTACTTC.

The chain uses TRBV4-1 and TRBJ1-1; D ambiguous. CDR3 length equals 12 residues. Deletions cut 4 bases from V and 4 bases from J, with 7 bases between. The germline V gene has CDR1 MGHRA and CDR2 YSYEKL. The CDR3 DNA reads TGCGCCAGCAGCCCCCAGGTCACTGAAGCTTTCTTT. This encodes CASSPQVTEAFF.

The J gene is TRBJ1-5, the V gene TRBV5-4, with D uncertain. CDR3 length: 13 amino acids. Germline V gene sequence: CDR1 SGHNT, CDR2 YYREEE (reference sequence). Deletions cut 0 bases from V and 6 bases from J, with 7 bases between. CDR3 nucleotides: TGTGCCAGCAGCTTGGATCGGAGTCAGCCCCAGCATTTT. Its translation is CASSLDRSQPQHF.

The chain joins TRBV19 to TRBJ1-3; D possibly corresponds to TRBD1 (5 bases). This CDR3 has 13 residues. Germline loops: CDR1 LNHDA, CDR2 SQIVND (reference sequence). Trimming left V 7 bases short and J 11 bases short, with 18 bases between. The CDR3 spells CASTPLPRGAIYF. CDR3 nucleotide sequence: TGTGCCAGTACCCCCCTTCCTCGGGGGGCCATATATTTT.

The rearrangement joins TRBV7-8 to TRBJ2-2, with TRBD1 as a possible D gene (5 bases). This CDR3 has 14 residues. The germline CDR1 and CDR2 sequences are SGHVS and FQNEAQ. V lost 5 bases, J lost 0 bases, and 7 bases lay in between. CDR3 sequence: CASSPTANTGELFF. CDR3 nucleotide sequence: TGTGCCAGCAGCCCGACAGCGAACACCGGGGAGCTGTTTTTT.

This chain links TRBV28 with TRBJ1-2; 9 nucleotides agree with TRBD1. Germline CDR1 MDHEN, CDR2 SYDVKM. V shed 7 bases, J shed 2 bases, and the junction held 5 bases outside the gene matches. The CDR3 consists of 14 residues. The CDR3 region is CASTLGTGNYGYTF. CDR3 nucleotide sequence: TGTGCCAGCACCCTCGGGACAGGGAACTATGGCTACACCTTC.

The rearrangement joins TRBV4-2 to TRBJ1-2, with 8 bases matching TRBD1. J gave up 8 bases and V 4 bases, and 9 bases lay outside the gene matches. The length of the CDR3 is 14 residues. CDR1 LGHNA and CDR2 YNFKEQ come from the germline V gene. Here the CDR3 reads CASSPRTGSNGYTF. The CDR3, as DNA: TGTGCCAGCAGCCCTCGGACAGGGTCAAACGGCTACACCTTC.

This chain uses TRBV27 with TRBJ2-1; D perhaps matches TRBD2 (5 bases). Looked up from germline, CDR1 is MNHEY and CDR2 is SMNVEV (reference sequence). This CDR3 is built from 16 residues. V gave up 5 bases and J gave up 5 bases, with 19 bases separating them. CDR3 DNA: TGTGCCAGCAGTCCTCTCTCGGTAGCGTTAAACAATGAGCAGTTCTTC. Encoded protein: CASSPLSVALNNEQFF.

The DNA of the CDR3 is TGTGCCAGCAGGTCCCAACTAGCTGCAACCGCCTACGAGCAGTACTTC. Its translation is CASRSQLAATAYEQYF. The rearrangement uses TRBV11-2 and TRBJ2-7, with TRBD2 as a possible D gene (6 bases). In germline, CDR1 is SGHAT, CDR2 FQNNGV. This CDR3 has 16 amino acids. V lost 6 bases, J lost 2 bases, and 20 bases lay in between. The full variable domain, in which reference TRBV11-2 and TRBJ2-7 provide the parts outside the CDR3, is EAGVAQSPRYKIIEKRQSVAFWCNPISGHATLYWYQQILGQGPKLLIQFQNNGVVDDSQLPKDRFSAERLKGVDSTLKIQPAKLEDSAVYLCASRSQLAATAYEQYFGPGTRLTVT.

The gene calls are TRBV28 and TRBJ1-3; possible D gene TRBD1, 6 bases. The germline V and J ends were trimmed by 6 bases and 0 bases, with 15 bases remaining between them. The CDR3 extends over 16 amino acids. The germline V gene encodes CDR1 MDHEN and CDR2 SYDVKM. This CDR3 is CASRIHRDISGNTIYF. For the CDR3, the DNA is TGTGCCAGCAGGATACACCGGGACATCTCTGGAAACACCATATATTTT.

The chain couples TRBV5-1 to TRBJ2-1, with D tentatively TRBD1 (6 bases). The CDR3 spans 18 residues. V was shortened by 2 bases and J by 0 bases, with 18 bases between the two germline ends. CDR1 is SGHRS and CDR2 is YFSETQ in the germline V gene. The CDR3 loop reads CASSLQGIVESSYNEQFF. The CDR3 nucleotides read TGCGCCAGCAGCTTACAGGGAATTGTGGAAAGCTCCTACAATGAGCAGTTCTTC.

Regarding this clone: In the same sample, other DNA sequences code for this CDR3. The CDR3 here is CASSGIGLAGGYEQYF. In DNA, the CDR3 is TGTGCCAGCAGTGGCATCGGACTAGCGGGAGGCTACGAGCAGTACTTC. The V gene is TRBV6-1, the J gene TRBJ2-7; 14 positions agree with TRBD2. The CDR3 extends over 16 amino acids. Germline V CDR1 and CDR2: MNHNS, SASEGT. V dropped 4 bases and J dropped 3; count of bases not matched to a gene: 5.

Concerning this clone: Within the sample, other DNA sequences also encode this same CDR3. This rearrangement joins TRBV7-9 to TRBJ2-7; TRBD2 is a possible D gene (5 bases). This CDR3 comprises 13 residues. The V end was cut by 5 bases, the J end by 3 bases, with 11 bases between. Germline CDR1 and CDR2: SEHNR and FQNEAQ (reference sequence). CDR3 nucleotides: TGTGCCAGCAGCCCCACGGGAAGCTACGAGCAGTACTTC. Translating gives CASSPTGSYEQYF.

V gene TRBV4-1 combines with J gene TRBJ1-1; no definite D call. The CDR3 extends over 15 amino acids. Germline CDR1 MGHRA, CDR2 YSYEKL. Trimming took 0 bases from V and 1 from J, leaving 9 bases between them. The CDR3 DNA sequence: TGCGCCAGCAGCCAAGAGTCTTACAAGAACACTGAAGCTTTCTTT. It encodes CASSQESYKNTEAFF.

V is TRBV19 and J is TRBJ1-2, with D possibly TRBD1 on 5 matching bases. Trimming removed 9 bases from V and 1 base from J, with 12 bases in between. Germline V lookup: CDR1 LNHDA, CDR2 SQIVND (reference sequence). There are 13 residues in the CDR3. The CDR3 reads CASRASGNYGYTF. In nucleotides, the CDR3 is TGTGCCAGCAGGGCTTCGGGTAACTATGGCTACACCTTC.

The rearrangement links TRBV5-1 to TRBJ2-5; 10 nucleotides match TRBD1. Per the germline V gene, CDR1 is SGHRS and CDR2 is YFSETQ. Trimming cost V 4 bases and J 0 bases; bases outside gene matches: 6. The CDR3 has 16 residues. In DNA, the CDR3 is TGCGCCAGCAGCACCGGACAGGGGGTCTACCAAGAGACCCAGTACTTC. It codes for CASSTGQGVYQETQYF.

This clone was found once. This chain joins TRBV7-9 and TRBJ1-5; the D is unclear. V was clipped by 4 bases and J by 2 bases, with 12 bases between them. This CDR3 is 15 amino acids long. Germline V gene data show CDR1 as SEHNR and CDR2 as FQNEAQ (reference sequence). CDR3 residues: CASSSAGLGNQPQHF. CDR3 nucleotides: TGTGCCAGCAGCTCGGCGGGTTTGGGCAATCAGCCCCAGCATTTT.

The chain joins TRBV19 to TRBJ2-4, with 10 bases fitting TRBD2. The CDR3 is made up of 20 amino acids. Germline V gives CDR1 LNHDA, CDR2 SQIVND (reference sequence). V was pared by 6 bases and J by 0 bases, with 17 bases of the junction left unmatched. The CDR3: CASSYQGGLAGGLAKNIQYF. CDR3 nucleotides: TGTGCCAGTAGCTACCAAGGAGGCTTAGCGGGAGGACTAGCCAAAAACATTCAGTACTTC.

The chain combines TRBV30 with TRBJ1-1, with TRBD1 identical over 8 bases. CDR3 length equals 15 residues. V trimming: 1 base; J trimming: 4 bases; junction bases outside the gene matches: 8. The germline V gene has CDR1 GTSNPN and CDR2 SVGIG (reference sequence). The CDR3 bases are TGTGCCTGGAGTGAGGGGGCAGGGGGCCTCACTGAAGCTTTCTTT. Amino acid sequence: CAWSEGAGGLTEAFF.

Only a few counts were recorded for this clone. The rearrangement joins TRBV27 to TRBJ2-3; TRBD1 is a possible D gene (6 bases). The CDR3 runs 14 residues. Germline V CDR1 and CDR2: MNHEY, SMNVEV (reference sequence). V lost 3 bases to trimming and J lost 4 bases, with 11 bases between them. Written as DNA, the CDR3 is TGTGCCAGCAGTTTCTCCAGGGGTGCAGATACGCAGTATTTT. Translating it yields CASSFSRGADTQYF.

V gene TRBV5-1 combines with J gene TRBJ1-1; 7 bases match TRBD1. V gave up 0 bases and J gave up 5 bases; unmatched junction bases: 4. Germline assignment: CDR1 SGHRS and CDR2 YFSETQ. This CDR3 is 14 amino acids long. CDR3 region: CASSLGDRRTEAFF. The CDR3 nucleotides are TGCGCCAGCAGCTTGGGGGACAGAAGGACTGAAGCTTTCTTT.

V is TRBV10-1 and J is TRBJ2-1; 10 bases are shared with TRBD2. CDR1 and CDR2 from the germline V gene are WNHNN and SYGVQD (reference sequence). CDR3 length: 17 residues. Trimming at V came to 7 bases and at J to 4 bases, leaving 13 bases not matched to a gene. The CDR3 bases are TGCGCCAGCAACCTTGGGGTAGCGGGAGGCACATACAATGAGCAGTTCTTC. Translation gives CASNLGVAGGTYNEQFF.

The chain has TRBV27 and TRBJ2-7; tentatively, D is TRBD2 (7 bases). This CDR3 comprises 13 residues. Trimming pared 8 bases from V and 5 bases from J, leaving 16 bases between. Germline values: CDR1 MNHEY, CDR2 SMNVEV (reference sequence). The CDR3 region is CASRKGGNHEQYF. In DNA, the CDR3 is TGTGCCAGCCGCAAGGGGGGGAACCACGAGCAGTACTTC.